This T cell receptor beta chain was profiled in a study of T cells after yellow fever vaccination. Across the whole study: Preparation of the low-cell-number fractions used SMART-Seq v4 Ultra Low Input.

This clonotype was recorded at least ten times. The antigen remains undetermined. By 5'RACE template switching, TCR cDNA was produced, with a universal primer site and UMIs added in the process. TCRdb fed the 5' RACE reads into MiXCR, producing one record per CDR3 protein. The table records about 170,000 distinct CDR3 sequences, 6.2% of them present only once. The study's findings and limits: Highly abundant clonotypes carried over from the bulk population could end up in FACS-sorted repertoires as contaminants. Most primary-vaccination clones reappeared after the booster (about 95% CD4, 88% CD8).

V was clipped by 6 bases and J by 6 bases, with 15 bases between them. Looked up from germline, CDR1 is SNHLY and CDR2 is FYNNEI. The CDR3 has 14 amino acids. This clonotype was sampled from a man between 18 and 35 years old who received the YFV17D yellow fever vaccine. The rearrangement joins TRBV2 to TRBJ1-3; D gene unclear. Material: CD4+ T cells sorted from PBMCs, obtained on the day of the first yellow fever vaccination. In DNA, the CDR3 is TGTGCCAGCAGGCCCGGGCCAAGGCAAAACACCATATATTTT. Protein product: CASRPGPRQNTIYF.